Listed below are T cell receptor beta chains from one sample, sequenced in a study of T cell clones after liver transplantation. Sequencing was performed with immunoSEQ multiplex PCR; in TCRdb, only in-frame clones are kept and a portion is missing. The table records tens of thousands of clones, 70% of them present only once. The sequences come from CD4+ T cells from blood, collected at the approximately 16-month timepoint. The receptor set was obtained from a human patient who received a liver transplant. Some T cells may be transferred from the graft donor. CDR3s include the opening cysteine and the closing phenylalanine or tryptophan. Each record gives: CDR3 length, D gene, V gene, clone size, J gene, CDR3 DNA, CDR3 protein. The D gene is left open where the match is weak. Expanded clones get a size class; other rows say once, few or many, or leave the size out.

>17|TRBD2|TRBV5-1|.|TRBJ2-1
TGCGCCAGCAGCAAAAGCGGGACCGGCTCCGTGTACAATGAGCAGTTCTTC
CASSKSGTGSVYNEQFF
>13|.|TRBV30|few|TRBJ1-1
TGTGCCTGGAGCCTGGGGGGGAGTACTGAAGCTTTCTTT
CAWSLGGSTEAFF
>16|.|TRBV7-9|once|TRBJ1-3
TGTGCCAGCAGCCCCACCGCGAGTGGGTCCGGAAACACCATATATTTT
CASSPTASGSGNTIYF
>14|.|TRBV18|.|TRBJ1-1
TGTGCCAGCTCTCGCAGTGACTCGAACACTGAAGCTTTCTTT
CASSRSDSNTEAFF
>15|.|TRBV27|.|TRBJ1-3
TGTGCCAGCAGTTCACTTGGGAGCTCTGGAAACACCATATATTTT
CASSSLGSSGNTIYF
>14|.|TRBV5-1|.|TRBJ1-4
TGCGCCAGCAGCTCTCAGGGGAGGGTGGAAAAACTGTTTTTT
CASSSQGRVEKLFF
>12|.|TRBV25-1|many|TRBJ1-1
TGTGCCAGCAGTGAATTTCAGGGAAAAGCTTTCTTT
CASSEFQGKAFF
>12|TRBD1|TRBV29-1|few|TRBJ2-7
TGCAGCGTTCGCCGGGACAGGGGCGAGCAGTACTTC
CSVRRDRGEQYF
>17|TRBD1|TRBV19|.|TRBJ1-6
TGTGCCAGTAGTATAAGGGGACAGTACGGGCAGGATTCACCCCTCCACTTT
CASSIRGQYGQDSPLHF
>13|.|TRBV7-8|few|TRBJ1-5
TGTGCCAGCAGCTTTAACAGCGAAAGGCCCCAGCATTTT
CASSFNSERPQHF
>12|.|TRBV19|.|TRBJ1-5
TGTGCCAGTACAGGGATCAATCAGCCCCAGCATTTT
CASTGINQPQHF
>16|TRBD1|TRBV6-5|.|TRBJ2-5
TGTGCCAGCAGTTCCCGGACAGGGGGCGAGCAAGAGACCCAGTACTTC
CASSSRTGGEQETQYF
>14|TRBD1|TRBV2|.|TRBJ2-1
TGTGCCAGCAGAGAAACCGGGACAGTCAATGAGCAGTTCTTC
CASRETGTVNEQFF
>14|.|TRBV21-1|few|TRBJ1-5
TGTGCCAGCAGCAGCCGGACAGGGGGTCGGCCCCAGCATTTT
CASSSRTGGRPQHF
>13|.|TRBV19|.|TRBJ1-5
TGTGCCAGTAGTATATTGGGGGATCAGCCCCAGCATTTT
CASSILGDQPQHF
>15|.|TRBV5-6|.|TRBJ2-2
TGTGCCAGCAGCTCCCCGGGAACAGTCACCGGGGAGCTGTTTTTT
CASSSPGTVTGELFF
>15|TRBD1|TRBV7-7|.|TRBJ2-5
TGTGCCAGCAGCTTAGACGGACAGGGGGGGGAGACCCAGTACTTC
CASSLDGQGGETQYF
>16|.|TRBV21-1|.|TRBJ1-2
TGTGCCAGCAGTGAGAACGAGAACAGGGATGGCGATGGCTACACCTTC
CASSENENRDGDGYTF
>17|TRBD1|TRBV9|.|TRBJ2-5
TGTGCCAGCAGCGTAGCTGGGGACAGGGGGCGTGGAGAGACCCAGTACTTC
CASSVAGDRGRGETQYF
>15|TRBD2|TRBV6-5|.|TRBJ2-1
TGTGCCAGCAGTTCCGGGACTAGCGGGAGTAATGAGCAGTTCTTC
CASSSGTSGSNEQFF
>15|TRBD1|TRBV19|few|TRBJ2-2
TGTGCCAGTAGTAATAACAGGGGTGGGACCGGGGAGCTGTTTTTT
CASSNNRGGTGELFF
>12|.|TRBV28|.|TRBJ1-5
TGTGCCAGCATGGGGGGCAGTCAGCCCCAGCATTTT
CASMGGSQPQHF
>13|.|TRBV30|few|TRBJ2-4
TGTGCCTGGAGTGAAACAGGGAAAAACATTCAGTACTTC
CAWSETGKNIQYF
>15|.|TRBV18|few|TRBJ2-3
TGTGCCAGCTCACCAAATGATGGGTTCTCTGATACGCAGTATTTT
CASSPNDGFSDTQYF
>15|TRBD1|TRBV7-8|.|TRBJ2-5
TGTGCCAGCAGCTACGGGACAGGGAACCAAGAGACCCAGTACTTC
CASSYGTGNQETQYF
>12|.|TRBV2|.|TRBJ1-2
TGTGCCAGCAGTGCGACAGTCTATGGCTACACCTTC
CASSATVYGYTF
>14|.|TRBV7-2|few|TRBJ1-4
TGTGCCAGCAGCAAAGGACAGTTCAATGAAAAACTGTTTTTT
CASSKGQFNEKLFF
>17|.|TRBV15|.|TRBJ2-3
TGTGCCACCAGCAGGGACATAGTGAGCAGCTCGCCTCATACGCAGTATTTT
CATSRDIVSSSPHTQYF
>18|TRBD2|TRBV7-7|.|TRBJ2-1
TGTGCTAGCAGCTCCCCGGGACTAGCGGGAGTGGGGAACAATGAGCAGTTCTTC
CASSSPGLAGVGNNEQFF
>14|.|TRBV25-1|.|TRBJ1-1
TGTGCCAGCACAGGTTTCCCCATGAACACTGAAGCTTTCTTT
CASTGFPMNTEAFF
>15|.|TRBV19|.|TRBJ1-1
TGTGCCAGTAGTATCCTCGGGGTGGGGAACACTGAAGCTTTCTTT
CASSILGVGNTEAFF
>15|.|TRBV27|.|TRBJ2-6
TGTGCCAGCCGGTCTATGGGTTCTGGGGCCAACGTCCTGACTTTC
CASRSMGSGANVLTF
>14|.|TRBV6-5|.|TRBJ1-5
TGTGCGTCAGCTTTAGGCCAGTCCAATCAGCCCCAGCATTTT
CASALGQSNQPQHF
>15|.|TRBV5-1|.|TRBJ2-1
TGCGCCAGCAGCTTGGAAGTGGGCCGCTACAATGAGCAGTTCTTC
CASSLEVGRYNEQFF
>13|.|TRBV5-4|.|TRBJ1-6
TGTGCCAGCAGCTTGGGCTTCGGGGAACCCCTCCACTTT
CASSLGFGEPLHF
>13|TRBD1|TRBV7-8|.|TRBJ2-5
TGTGCCAGCAGCCCCCGGACAGGGGAGACCCAGTACTTC
CASSPRTGETQYF
>11|.|TRBV11-2|.|TRBJ2-5
TGTGCCAGCACACGCCAAGAGACCCAGTACTTC
CASTRQETQYF
>17|TRBD2|TRBV6-1|.|TRBJ2-1
TGTGCCAGCAGTGAAAGCGAGCGGGGGAGCTCCTACAATGAGCAGTTCTTC
CASSESERGSSYNEQFF
>17|TRBD1|TRBV15|once|TRBJ1-5
TGTGCCATCAGCAGAGAAGAAGCAGGGGGCCGTTTTCAGCCCCAGCATTTT
CAISREEAGGRFQPQHF
>15|.|TRBV12-5|.|TRBJ2-1
TGTGCTAGTGGTTTGGAGGGGGGGAAGCTCGATGAGCAGTTCTTC
CASGLEGGKLDEQFF
>13|.|TRBV6-1|.|TRBJ1-6
TGTGCCAGCTTCCTGGGCTATAATTCACCCCTCCACTTT
CASFLGYNSPLHF
>14|.|TRBV5-1|.|TRBJ1-4
TGCGCCAGCAGCTTGGGGTCAACTAATGAAAAACTGTTTTTT
CASSLGSTNEKLFF
>18|TRBD2|TRBV14|medium-sized|TRBJ2-1
TGTGCCAGCAGCCAAGAATGGATTAGACTAGCGGGAGGCAATGAGCAGTTCTTC
CASSQEWIRLAGGNEQFF
>15|.|TRBV7-2|.|TRBJ1-2
TGTGCCAGCAGCTTAGGGACAAAAACTAACTATGGCTACACCTTC
CASSLGTKTNYGYTF
>16|TRBD1|TRBV30|.|TRBJ1-2
TGTGCCTGGAGTAAATGGACAGGCGGAGGTGCCTTGAGCTACACCTTC
CAWSKWTGGGALSYTF
>17|TRBD1|TRBV5-6|.|TRBJ1-3
TGTGCCAGCACCATGGGGGACAGGCGCCTCTCTGGAAACACCATATATTTT
CASTMGDRRLSGNTIYF
>14|.|TRBV6-5|.|TRBJ1-1
TGTGCCAGCAGTTATACAGGGAGGGGAACTGAAGCTTTCTTT
CASSYTGRGTEAFF
>14|.|TRBV7-2|.|TRBJ1-3
TGTGCCAGCAGCCCGGGGAACTCTGGAAACACCATATATTTT
CASSPGNSGNTIYF
>16|.|TRBV6-5|.|TRBJ1-3
TGTGCCAGCAGTTACTCGACCCAGGGACAAGGAAACACCATATATTTT
CASSYSTQGQGNTIYF
>15|TRBD1|TRBV5-1|medium-sized|TRBJ2-7
TGCGCCAGCAGCTTGGATGGGACAGGGATTTACGAGCAGTACTTC
CASSLDGTGIYEQYF
>13|.|TRBV7-7|.|TRBJ2-1
TGTGCTAGCAGCTTGGTACAGTTAGGGCCGCAGTTCTTC
CASSLVQLGPQFF
>14|TRBD2|TRBV29-1|.|TRBJ2-5
TGCAGCGTCCTCGAGGGACTACGGCAAGAGACCCAGTACTTC
CSVLEGLRQETQYF
>14|.|TRBV28|.|TRBJ1-1
TGTGCCTCCTCTAAGGGGGGGCCGGACACTGAAGCTTTCTTT
CASSKGGPDTEAFF